Listed below are T cell receptor beta chains from one sample, sequenced in a study of T cells after yellow fever vaccination. Using its own MiXCR run on the 5' RACE reads, TCRdb lists one record per CDR3 protein. This table holds some 300,000 distinct CDR3 sequences, 7.5% to 9.5% found once. The sample here was CD4+ T cells sorted from PBMCs, taken 5 days after the yellow fever booster vaccination. These receptors originate from a man aged 18 to 29 who received the YFV17D yellow fever vaccine. Both conserved end residues are part of each CDR3. The D gene is left open where the match is weak. Not all rows give a size; the values are once, few, many and, for expanded clones, a class.

>TRBV18|few|15|TRBJ2-1|NA
CASSPPSTSLHEQFF
>TRBV5-5|NA|14|TRBJ2-1|TRBD2
CASGGGLGYNEQFF
>TRBV27|many|14|TRBJ1-2|TRBD1
CASSEYRGGRGYTF
>TRBV11-2|few|17|TRBJ1-2|NA
CASSLTTTGREIYGYTF
>TRBV28|few|14|TRBJ1-6|TRBD1
CASSLRDRESPLHF
>TRBV10-2|few|11|TRBJ2-1|NA
CASFRASEQFF
>TRBV24-1|NA|14|TRBJ2-1|TRBD1
CATSDSRGLSEQFF
>TRBV7-2|many|13|TRBJ1-5|TRBD1
CASSAGQGQPQHF
>TRBV6-5|NA|12|TRBJ1-1|NA
CASSYPRLGMIF
>TRBV7-3|NA|12|TRBJ2-2|NA
CASSPPAGELFF
>TRBV15|NA|12|TRBJ1-2|NA
CATSSTGGGYTF
>TRBV20-1|few|13|TRBJ1-2|TRBD1
CSARTGGDYGYTF
>TRBV6-2/TRBV6-3|NA|16|TRBJ2-7|TRBD1
CASSPLRGTGAPEQYF
>TRBV7-6|many|15|TRBJ2-3|NA
CASSRKAGYADTQYF
>TRBV4-1|few|17|TRBJ1-4|NA
CASSKPGQIATNEKLFF
>TRBV6-2/TRBV6-3|few|12|TRBJ2-1|NA
CASSPRRGEQFF
>TRBV12-3/TRBV12-4|few|15|TRBJ1-1|TRBD1
CASNPQRAGGTEAFF
>TRBV5-1|few|15|TRBJ1-1|NA
CASSLGGRPDTEAFF
>TRBV12-3/TRBV12-4|few|13|TRBJ2-5|NA
CASRSTGVETQYF
>TRBV29-1|few|13|TRBJ1-2|NA
CSVAQETYYGYTF
>TRBV10-3|medium-sized|14|TRBJ2-2|NA
CAISESSNTGELFF
>TRBV6-1|NA|13|TRBJ2-3|NA
CASSEWRADTQYF
>TRBV24-1|NA|15|TRBJ2-5|NA
CATSDTGTAGETQYF
>TRBV7-6|NA|15|TRBJ2-5|NA
CASSLMQGGQETQYF
>TRBV5-5|NA|14|TRBJ2-5|NA
CASSFRGVGETQYF
>TRBV7-2|NA|15|TRBJ1-1|TRBD1
CASSSRQGANTEAFF
>TRBV27|NA|15|TRBJ2-1|NA
CASRQERVQGDEQFF
>TRBV12-3/TRBV12-4|many|14|TRBJ2-7|NA
CASSFWRGDSEQYF
>TRBV28|few|16|TRBJ1-6|NA
CASTSPGDGYNSPLHF
>TRBV4-3|NA|17|TRBJ1-5|NA
CASSQGGGDYSNQPQHF
>TRBV6-2/TRBV6-3|many|13|TRBJ2-7|NA
CASSFYVSYEQYF
>TRBV28|few|15|TRBJ1-2|TRBD1
CASRPTQGASYGYTF
>TRBV4-2|many|16|TRBJ2-3|NA
CASSQAAGSGTDTQYF
>TRBV5-1|few|14|TRBJ2-3|NA
CASRGGGTSDTQYF
>TRBV7-8|many|16|TRBJ2-1|TRBD2
CASSSAPTGGHSEQFF
>TRBV27|NA|14|TRBJ1-1|NA
CASSFSGARTEAFF
>TRBV7-2|few|16|TRBJ2-2|NA
CASSPNLHQNTGELFF
>TRBV2|NA|12|TRBJ2-3|TRBD2
CASRILAGQLRW
>TRBV6-5|few|16|TRBJ2-5|TRBD2
CASSYVGSGGQETQYF
>TRBV7-2|NA|13|TRBJ1-1|NA
CASSYVHGTEAFF
>TRBV6-5|NA|13|TRBJ1-1|NA
CASSYMMNTEAFF
>TRBV5-1|few|14|TRBJ2-3|NA
CASSPGQNLDTQYF
>TRBV7-9|many|13|TRBJ2-3|NA
CASSLGGADTQYF
>TRBV12-3/TRBV12-4|NA|16|TRBJ2-3|TRBD1
CASSYNLRQGTDTQYF
>TRBV4-3|NA|19|TRBJ2-2|TRBD2
CASSLGTSGGDLGTGELFF
>TRBV12-3/TRBV12-4|few|13|TRBJ1-2|NA
CASSPARVYGYTF
>TRBV5-1|NA|11|TRBJ2-5|NA
CASKGQETQYF
>TRBV5-5|NA|16|TRBJ2-6|TRBD1
CASSVDRGSGANVLTF
>TRBV14|few|16|TRBJ1-6|NA
CASSQDHLTGTATLSF
>TRBV7-2|NA|11|TRBJ2-7|NA
CASSLTSEQYF
>TRBV27|few|13|TRBJ2-3|NA
CASSPQFTDTQYF